This TCR beta chain was recorded in a study of immune evolution from preneoplasia to lung adenocarcinoma (dated by TCRdb to about 2021). In terms of the full investigation: HLA loss of heterozygosity was observed in roughly 7%, 15% and 33% of AIS, MIA and ADC lesions, respectively, and was not observed in any AAH lesions. Immune contexture across lung adenocarcinoma precursors and invasive adenocarcinoma was profiled using immune gene expression, TCR sequencing and multiplex immunofluorescence. Resected precursor lesions (AAH, AIS, MIA) and invasive adenocarcinomas were compared against paired morphologically normal lung tissue. The sample size was set by how many specimens were available, not by a prior power calculation. Whole exome sequencing and methylation data from the same cohort of nodules were integrated with the immune data. The overall cohort was made up of about 53 patients with pulmonary nodules who had surgical resection. A total of more than 40 patients contributed TCR sequencing data. It was reported in the study that roughly 100 samples were used for TCR sequencing. Class I HLA alleles were inferred from exome data with POLYSOLVER, and allele-specific HLA loss was detected with LOHHLA.

Using the immunoSEQ hsTCRbeta Kit, TCR beta CDR3 regions were sequenced from DNA. The authors' pipeline ran thus. TCR sequencing data were analysed with the ImmunoSEQ Analyzer. T cell clonality was calculated on productive rearrangements as 1 minus Pielou's evenness. The inverse Simpson index, applied to productive templates, was used to measure T cell diversity. T cell density was defined as TCR beta template counts normalized to usable DNA, with usable DNA estimated by amplification and sequencing of housekeeping genes. Two-sided Kruskal-Wallis tests were used to compare TCR metrics between histologic stages. TCRdb retrieved this table from immuneACCESS and kept in-frame rearrangements only. Not all clones are present; in checked studies, unresolved V genes account for under half, and no reason is known for the remainder. D and trimming come from the DNA, and the V and J calls and clone size come from that table. This sample is represented by 8,400 or so clones; about four fifths of them were singletons. The top ten constitute 6.5% to 10% of the sample.

The CDR3 spans 13 residues, from the cysteine through the phenylalanine. Here the CDR3 DNA is all that survives: 39 bases in frame from base 1. The germline V gene (reference sequence) sets CDR1 to GTSNPN and CDR2 to SVGIG. V loses 0 bases of germline sequence and J loses 8 bases, and the interval between the two ends is 12 bases. Patients underwent resection in Japan or China between the mid-2010s and the late 2010s. Histologic diagnosis of each case was confirmed independently by two lung cancer pathologists on H&E slides. Premalignant or tumor cells were enriched for nucleic acid extraction by macro-dissection performed after pathologic assessment. FFPE tissue was used for DNA isolation with the AllPrep DNA/RNA FFPE Kit. Regarding this clone: No antigen is known for it. The sample holds no much larger clone one base away, and base qualities are not on file.

What the authors observed across the whole study: Compared with EGFR-mutant or double wild-type lesions, KRAS-mutant nodules had the highest T cell clonality. Normal lung had the highest top T cell clone frequencies, and these frequencies appeared to fall progressively from AAH through AIS, MIA and invasive adenocarcinoma. The findings were based on association rather than direct causation, and larger cohorts with long-term follow-up and longitudinal biopsies were deemed needed. Clonality was highest in normal lung, while later-stage lesions appeared to have lower clonality but higher T cell density and diversity. Because all patients were from Japan and China, applicability to Western populations was uncertain.

The specimen sequenced was FFPE invasive lung adenocarcinoma tissue. In the paper's terms, the cell subset or site label means: frankly invasive lung adenocarcinoma (ADC). The sequence is built from TRBV30 and TRBJ2-3, with no confident D gene call. This receptor was obtained from a person between 50 and 60 years old with lung adenocarcinoma. In nucleotides, the sequence is TGTGCCTGGAGTGTACCCCCCCTTTCTACGCAGTATTTT. Its translation reads: CAWSVPPLSTQYF.